A single sample is the source of the 8 T cell receptor beta chains below, sequenced in a study of blood T cells in healthy people across ages (dated by TCRdb to 2013 to 2016). Library method: 5' RACE. The instrument given in TCRdb is Illumina HiSeq 2500. The second PCR ran for roughly 7 to 11 cycles and used a J-beta primer mix along with a sample-barcoded 5' primer. TCRdb applied fastp at Q25 and MiXCR to the public reads, then kept only in-frame beta chains. Each entry is one CDR3 protein sequence, shown with its most common DNA and genes. This sample comprises 1,500,000 or so distinct CDR3 sequences, about 45% of them detected only once. The top ten clones comprise around 4% of the sample. Sequences were obtained from blood. The receptors come from a woman between 18 and 30 years old in good health.

The chain employs TRBV7-3 and TRBJ2-1, with D possibly matching TRBD2 (6 bases). Germline V CDR1 and CDR2: SGHTA, FQGTGA. V lost 3 bases and J 6 bases, leaving 12 bases between the germline ends. The CDR3 extends over 14 amino acids. Here the CDR3 reads CASSFFTSSNEQFF. The CDR3 region has the DNA TGTGCCAGCAGCTTCTTTACTAGCAGCAATGAGCAGTTCTTC.

This clonotype was detected only a few times. The rearrangement joins TRBV19 to TRBJ2-1; 10 bases match TRBD1. The V gene end was trimmed by 7 bases and the J gene end by 4 bases; junction bases not matched to a gene: 7. Germline V gives CDR1 LNHDA, CDR2 SQIVND (reference sequence). The CDR3 has 15 amino acids. In DNA, the CDR3 is TGTGCCAGTAATCCGGGACAGGGGTATTACAATGAGCAGTTCTTC. Translated: CASNPGQGYYNEQFF. The full variable domain, with the rest looked up from reference TRBV19 and TRBJ2-1, is DGGITQSPKYLFRKEGQNVTLSCEQNLNHDAMYWYRQDPGQGLRLIYYSQIVNDFQKGDIAEGYSVSREKKESFPLTVTSAQKNPTAFYLCASNPGQGYYNEQFFGPGTRLTVL.

The V and J genes are TRBV4-3 and TRBJ1-4, with D perhaps matching TRBD1 (5 bases). The CDR3 is 16 residues long. V was pared by 4 bases and J by 0 bases, with 12 bases between. Germline V CDR1 and CDR2: LGHNA, YSLEER. The CDR3 bases are TGCGCCAGCAGCCGGGCGGACAACCCAACTAATGAAAAACTGTTTTTT. Protein sequence: CASSRADNPTNEKLFF.

With respect to this clonotype: One base away lies a much larger clone, so this may be a sequencing read error. This chain links TRBV6-5 with TRBJ1-1; a possible D gene is TRBD1 (5 bases). The CDR3 contains 12 residues. Germline V gene sequence: CDR1 MNHEY, CDR2 SVGAGI. The CDR3 loop is CSSKTGNTEAFF. The CDR3 nucleotides are TGTTCCAGCAAAACAGGGAACACTGAAGCTTTCTTT.

J is TRBJ1-2 and V is TRBV3-1; the D is unclear. This CDR3 is built from 14 residues. CDR1 and CDR2 (germline): LGHDT, YNNKEL (reference sequence). V lost 4 bases, J lost 1 base, and 10 bases lay in between. In DNA form, the CDR3 reads TGTGCCAGCAGCCTAGGACTGGTTAACTATGGCTACACCTTC. It specifies CASSLGLVNYGYTF.

V is TRBV2 and J is TRBJ1-5, with a possible D match to TRBD1 (5 bases). The V gene's germline CDR1 is SNHLY and CDR2 FYNNEI. The CDR3 extends over 15 amino acids. V was pared by 0 bases and J by 6 bases, with 12 bases between. CDR3 DNA: TGTGCCAGCAGTGAAGCTGCCGATGGGGGTCAGCCCCAGCATTTT. This encodes CASSEAADGGQPQHF.

This clonotype was recorded a few times. This chain connects TRBV6-2 or TRBV6-3 to TRBJ1-5; D is unresolved. Germline lookup yields CDR1 MNHEY and CDR2 SVGEGT. The CDR3 runs 15 residues. V lost 6 bases and J 13 bases, leaving 25 bases between the germline ends. The DNA of the CDR3 is TGTGCCAGCAGCCCTGGTGGAGCTAGGAGAGTAATGCAGCATTTT. It translates to CASSPGGARRVMQHF.

The chain has TRBV20-1 and TRBJ2-1, with 10 bases aligning to TRBD2. Germline values: CDR1 DFQATT, CDR2 SNEGSKA (reference sequence). With 6 bases clipped from V and 2 bases from J, the junction kept 7 bases outside the gene matches. The CDR3 runs to 15 residues. CDR3 nucleotides: TGCAGTGCAAAGCAGCGGGAGGGCCCCTACAATGAGCAGTTCTTC. It yields the protein CSAKQREGPYNEQFF.